This T cell receptor (beta chain) was recorded in a study of post-analysis software for immune sequencing data. The germline V gene encodes CDR1 SNHLY and CDR2 FYNNEI. The CDR3 sequence is 12 residues long. V gave up 11 bases and J gave up 3 bases, with 11 bases separating them. Every TCR beta cDNA library bore unique molecular identifiers. From around 0.96 to 9.9 million T cells, 500,000 or so cDNA molecules were obtained. TCRdb called the PCR reads again in MiXCR, with one record for every CDR3 protein. This table has around 700,000 distinct CDR3 sequences, 59% appearing once. The study's findings and limits: Included in a set of 5 or 6 TRBV segments more frequent in patients than controls were TRBV5-6, TRBV5-1 and TRBV20-1. Strong co-clustering by F measure was seen for same-batch samples.

Worth noting for this clonotype: Its target is not known.

Specimen: blood. V and J are TRBV2 and TRBJ2-1, with D possibly TRBD1 on 6 matching bases. The sequence derives from a girl aged 2 to 9 with multiple sclerosis. The CDR3 nucleotides are TGTGCCGGGACACAGGGCTACAATGAGCAGTTCTTC. Its translation: CAGTQGYNEQFF.